Sequencing of this T cell receptor (beta chain) was carried out in a study of control samples from healthy donors and cancer patients. V gave up 3 bases and J gave up 2 bases, with 15 bases separating them. Germline V gene lookup returns CDR1 LNHDA and CDR2 SQIVND (reference sequence). The CDR3 consists of 16 residues. Measured with immunoSEQ multiplex PCR; TCRdb has only the in-frame clones, and not every one. The table has over 70,000 clones, approximately 91% seen once. Specimen: blood. V and J are TRBV19 and TRBJ2-3; perhaps D is TRBD1 or TRBD2 (5 bases each). This TCR derives from a woman aged 55-75 years in good health. The CDR3 DNA reads as TGTGCCAGTAGTATGAAGAAGGGGAGAACCACAGATACGCAGTATTTT. Translated: CASSMKKGRTTDTQYF.